Described below is a single TCR beta chain sequence and its context. Sampled while nominally healthy, donors likely had unrecorded immune exposures. This sample was taken from a study of cytomegalovirus exposure and HLA in healthy donors. The length of the CDR3 is 15 residues. J gave up 3 bases and V 0 bases, and 4 bases lay outside the gene matches. Germline CDR1 is GTSNPN and CDR2 is SVGIG (reference sequence). Primers for the PCR totalled 60 Vbeta and 13 Jbeta. The table came from immunoSEQ multiplex PCR; TCRdb's copy has only in-frame clones and leaves some out. The sample includes 150,000 to 160,000 clones, 80% seen only once; the top ten take around 5.6%.

The V and J genes are TRBV30 and TRBJ2-1; 8 bases map to TRBD2. The sample consisted of PBMCs. The receptor's source is a woman aged 40 to 50 in good health and CMV-seropositive. The CDR3 nucleotides read TGTGCCTGGAGTGTGGGTACTAGCGGCTACAATGAGCAGTTCTTC. This codes for CAWSVGTSGYNEQFF.